The 13 T cell receptor beta chains given below trace back to one sample, sequenced in a study of blood T cell repertoires in COVID-19. Using immunoSEQ multiplex PCR, the repertoire was profiled, and TCRdb retains in-frame clones only, with some absent. The sample gives about 62,000 clones, over 70% of which show up once; roughly 6.8% is in the top ten. The sample consisted of peripheral blood. The receptors shown here come from a human donor in a cohort sampled during active COVID-19.

The J gene is TRBJ2-3, the V gene TRBV28; 9 positions agree with TRBD2. Germline trimming cut 5 bases from V and 2 bases from J; bases unmatched to any gene: 14. CDR3 length: 18 amino acids. The germline gives CDR1 MDHEN, CDR2 SYDVKM. The CDR3 here is CASSGLAGLFNPTDTQYF. CDR3 in DNA: TGTGCCAGCAGTGGCCTAGCGGGACTATTCAATCCCACAGATACGCAGTATTTT.

The chain combines TRBV11-2 with TRBJ1-2, with D perhaps matching TRBD1 (5 bases). Germline CDR1 reads SGHAT; CDR2 reads FQNNGV. This CDR3 spans 14 amino acids. V lost 2 bases and J 2 bases, leaving 9 bases between the germline ends. CDR3 nucleotide sequence: TGTGCCAGCAGCTTATCTCAGGGAAACTATGGCTACACCTTC. Amino acids: CASSLSQGNYGYTF. Drawing the rest from reference TRBV11-2 and TRBJ1-2, the complete variable domain is EAGVAQSPRYKIIEKRQSVAFWCNPISGHATLYWYQQILGQGPKLLIQFQNNGVVDDSQLPKDRFSAERLKGVDSTLKIQPAKLEDSAVYLCASSLSQGNYGYTFGSGTRLTVV.

The chain has TRBV2 and TRBJ1-1; maybe TRBD1 (5 bases). The CDR3 totals 13 residues. Germline V lookup: CDR1 SNHLY, CDR2 FYNNEI. V lost 2 bases and J lost 7, with 11 bases in between. CDR3 in DNA: TGTGCCAGCAGTGAACAAGGGGAAATTGAAGCTTTCTTT. This encodes CASSEQGEIEAFF.

The chain recombines TRBV5-1 with TRBJ2-5, with D possibly being TRBD2 (7 bases). The CDR3 runs 15 residues. From germline, CDR1 is SGHRS and CDR2 YFSETQ. The V end was cut by 0 bases, the J end by 5 bases, with 14 bases between. CDR3 sequence (DNA): TGCGCCAGCAGCTTGGGGAGGGGGGGCCGTGAGACCCAGTACTTC. Translating gives CASSLGRGGRETQYF.

J is TRBJ1-3 and V is TRBV6-5, with D perhaps TRBD1 (6 bases). V lost 5 bases, J lost 2 bases, and 10 bases lay in between. The length of the CDR3 is 14 residues. Germline CDR1 MNHEY, CDR2 SVGAGI. Written as DNA, the CDR3 is TGTGCCAGCAGTAACGGGGGGCCTGGAAACACCATATATTTT. Amino acid sequence: CASSNGGPGNTIYF.

This clone was detected only a few times. This rearrangement joins TRBV6-5 to TRBJ2-7, with a weak D call TRBD1 (6 bases). CDR3 length: 13 residues. Germline CDR1 reads MNHEY; CDR2 reads SVGAGI. The V end was cut by 0 bases, the J end by 4 bases, with 7 bases between. The CDR3 bases are TGTGCCAGCAGTTACTCACAGGGTTACGAGCAGTACTTC. This sequence encodes CASSYSQGYEQYF.

This chain connects TRBV13 to TRBJ1-6; perhaps TRBD1 as D (6 bases). The CDR3 totals 16 residues. Germline lookup yields CDR1 PRHDT and CDR2 FYEKMQ (reference sequence). V dropped 0 bases and J dropped 10 bases, with 16 bases sitting between them. The DNA of the CDR3 is TGTGCCAGCAGCTTAGGTGGCAGGGGTAACGGATCACCCCTCCACTTT. Protein: CASSLGGRGNGSPLHF.

The rearrangement uses TRBV4-1 and TRBJ1-6; no definite D call. V lost 0 bases to trimming and J lost 0 bases, with 6 bases between them. Germline CDR1 reads MGHRA; CDR2 reads YSYEKL. CDR3 length equals 16 residues. The CDR3 loop is CASSQDSNSYNSPLHF. For the CDR3, the DNA is TGCGCCAGCAGCCAAGATTCAAACTCCTATAATTCACCCCTCCACTTT.

The chain employs TRBV2 and TRBJ1-2; 7 bases fit TRBD1. Germline CDR1 is SNHLY and CDR2 is FYNNEI. Trimming at V came to 1 base and at J to 7 bases, leaving 6 bases not matched to a gene. The CDR3 has 14 amino acids. The chain's CDR3 is CASSEGQGISGYTF. The CDR3 DNA follows: TGTGCCAGCAGTGAAGGACAGGGTATCAGTGGCTACACCTTC.

The rearrangement links TRBV11-2 to TRBJ1-5; tentative D call: TRBD1 (5 bases). Germline values: CDR1 SGHAT, CDR2 FQNNGV. Trimming stripped 1 base from V and 2 bases from J, with 9 bases between. The CDR3 runs to 15 residues. DNA of the CDR3: TGTGCCAGCAGCTTAGGGCAGGGCGGCAATCAGCCCCAGCATTTT. Protein product: CASSLGQGGNQPQHF.

This clone is labeled as medium-sized. The rearrangement joins TRBV29-1 to TRBJ1-5; TRBD1 matches 9 bases. Germline V gives CDR1 SQVTM, CDR2 ANQGSEA. Germline trimming cut 4 bases from V and 2 bases from J; bases unmatched to any gene: 6. This CDR3 spans 15 amino acids. Here the CDR3 DNA reads TGCAGCGTTGCCACAGGGGGCAGTGGCAATCAGCCCCAGCATTTT. Translated, it gives CSVATGGSGNQPQHF.

The rearrangement links TRBV20-1 to TRBJ2-3; 9 bases agree with TRBD2. The CDR3 consists of 15 residues. In germline, CDR1 is DFQATT, CDR2 SNEGSKA (reference sequence). Trimming removed 3 bases from V and 1 base from J; junction bases left unmatched: 5. CDR3 sequence: CSASGGGRGTDTQYF. The CDR3, as DNA: TGCAGTGCTAGTGGTGGCGGGAGGGGCACAGATACGCAGTATTTT.

This rearrangement joins TRBV6-1 to TRBJ1-2; D unclear. The CDR3 runs 14 residues. Trimming left V 0 bases short and J 0 bases short, with 5 bases between. CDR1 MNHNS and CDR2 SASEGT come from the germline V gene. Written as DNA, the CDR3 is TGTGCCAGCAGTGAAGCCCCCGCTAACTATGGCTACACCTTC. As protein: CASSEAPANYGYTF.